This entry features one TCR beta chain sequence. Its antigen is not known. The CDR3 contains 16 residues. V lost 0 bases to trimming and J lost 3 bases, with 13 bases between them. Germline V CDR1 and CDR2: SGHVS, FQNEAQ. TCRdb ran MiXCR on the RT-PCR reads and lists one entry per CDR3 protein. The sample lists 450,000 to 700,000 distinct CDR3 sequences; 12% to 15% were seen once. The record originates from a study of response to subunit inactivated influenza vaccine. Study-level points and caveats: The authors put forward the suggestion that each seasonal influenza vaccination may bring in only a limited number of new T cells.

The TCR was taken from a man aged 45-65 years who received an inactivated influenza vaccine. This rearrangement joins TRBV7-8 to TRBJ2-3, with unresolved D. Sequences were derived from PBMCs from blood, sampled 11 to 12 days after vaccination. The CDR3 DNA reads as TGTGCCAGCAGCTTAGCACCCGGGTTGGTGACAGATACGCAGTATTTT. This codes for CASSLAPGLVTDTQYF.